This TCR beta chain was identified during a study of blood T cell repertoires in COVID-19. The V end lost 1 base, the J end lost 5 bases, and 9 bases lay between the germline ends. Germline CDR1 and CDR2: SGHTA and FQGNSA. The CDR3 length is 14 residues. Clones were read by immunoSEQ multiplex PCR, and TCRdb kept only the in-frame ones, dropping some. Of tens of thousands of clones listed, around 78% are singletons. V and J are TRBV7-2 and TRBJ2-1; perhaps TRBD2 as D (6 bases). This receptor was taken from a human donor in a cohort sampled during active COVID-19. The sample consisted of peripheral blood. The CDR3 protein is CASSLVGRDNEQFF. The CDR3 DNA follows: TGTGCCAGCAGCTTAGTCGGGAGAGACAATGAGCAGTTCTTC.